These 18 T cell receptor beta chains were sequenced from one sample in a study of T cell responses to AZD1222 COVID-19 vaccine. Profiling relied on immunoSEQ multiplex PCR, and the TCRdb table lists in-frame clones only, not all of them. This table holds about 130,000 clones, approximately 85% found once. Material: peripheral blood, obtained on day 0 of AZD1222 vaccination. The receptor set was obtained from an adult in good health.

This sequence joins TRBV6-5 and TRBJ1-2; TRBD1 might be the D (5 bases). Germline V gene sequence: CDR1 MNHEY, CDR2 SVGAGI. The CDR3 length is 15 residues. The V end lost 2 bases, the J end lost 4 bases, and 14 bases lay between the germline ends. The CDR3 is CASSYTSGVGYGYTF. The CDR3 DNA reads TGTGCCAGCAGTTACACCTCGGGGGTCGGCTATGGCTACACCTTC.

This chain uses TRBV7-6 with TRBJ2-1; 9 bases agree with TRBD1. The CDR3 loop spans 14 amino acids. Germline CDR1 reads SGHVS; CDR2 reads FNYEAQ. V was pared by 0 bases and J by 13 bases, with 7 bases of the junction left unmatched. In nucleotides, the CDR3 is TGTGCCAGCAGCTTAGCCGGGACAGGGTTGGGTCAGTTCTTC. The encoded protein is CASSLAGTGLGQFF.

The gene calls are TRBV14 and TRBJ2-6; D may be TRBD2 (6 bases). This CDR3 region has 16 residues. V was cut by 3 bases and J by 0 bases, with 9 bases left in between. Germline CDR1 reads SGHDN; CDR2 reads FVKESK. The CDR3 region is CASSQGGYSGANVLTF. The CDR3 bases are TGTGCCAGCAGCCAGGGGGGTTACTCTGGGGCCAACGTCCTGACTTTC.

This chain uses TRBV6-2 or TRBV6-3 with TRBJ2-5; TRBD2 aligns across 10 bases. The CDR3 contains 14 residues. Trimming at V came to 6 bases and at J to 2 bases, leaving 3 bases not matched to a gene. From germline, CDR1 is MNHEY and CDR2 SVGEGT. The CDR3 loop is CASSLSGGQETQYF. The CDR3, as DNA: TGTGCCAGCAGCCTTAGCGGGGGGCAAGAGACCCAGTACTTC.

This clone appeared a single time. The chain uses TRBV7-9 and TRBJ1-2; possibly TRBD1 for D (6 bases). The CDR3 has 13 amino acids. Per the germline V gene, CDR1 is SEHNR and CDR2 is FQNEAQ (reference sequence). The ends were cut back, 4 bases at V and 7 bases at J, with 13 bases in the middle. The CDR3 DNA follows: TGTGCCAGCAGCTCCGAACAGGGTATTGGCTACACCTTC. It translates to CASSSEQGIGYTF.

This clone was observed a single time. J is TRBJ2-1 and V is TRBV9; tentative D call: TRBD2 (5 bases). Germline V gives CDR1 SGDLS, CDR2 YYNGEE. Between the trimmed V and J ends, which lost 0 bases and 8 bases, there was a span of 9 bases. The CDR3 has 13 amino acids. Here the CDR3 reads CASSVAEGDEQFF. In DNA form, the CDR3 reads TGTGCCAGCAGCGTAGCTGAGGGAGATGAGCAGTTCTTC.

The V gene is TRBV7-2, the J gene TRBJ2-1; 7 bases agree with TRBD2. J lost 8 bases, V lost 5 bases, and 15 bases had no gene match. The CDR3 is 16 amino acids. Looked up from germline, CDR1 is SGHTA and CDR2 is FQGNSA. CDR3 residues: CASSHYSSGGLDEQFF. The CDR3 nucleotides are TGTGCCAGCAGCCACTATTCTAGCGGAGGTTTGGATGAGCAGTTCTTC.

This clone was seen a single time. The CDR3 nucleotides are TGTGCCACCAGCCAGAGGGCCCGAAAAGGACCAGATACGCAGTATTTT. It is translated as CATSQRARKGPDTQYF. V usage is TRBV15 and J usage is TRBJ2-3, with a possible D match to TRBD2 (5 bases). This CDR3 is built from 16 residues. Trimming removed 5 bases from V and 4 bases from J, with 19 bases in between. Germline CDR1 LNHNV, CDR2 YYDKDF (reference sequence).

Written as DNA, the CDR3 is TGTGCCAGCAGCACCCACAGGCCGAACTCTGGAAACACCATATATTTT. Its protein product is CASSTHRPNSGNTIYF. This rearrangement joins TRBV9 to TRBJ1-3, with D possibly TRBD1 on 5 matching bases. Trimming shortened V by 4 bases and J by 0 bases, and 14 bases separated the two germline ends. The CDR3 is made up of 16 amino acids. Germline V gives CDR1 SGDLS, CDR2 YYNGEE.

The chain combines TRBV19 with TRBJ1-2, with TRBD1 matching 9 bases. CDR3 length: 16 residues. The germline V gene encodes CDR1 LNHDA and CDR2 SQIVND (reference sequence). V lost 5 bases, J lost 8 bases, and 15 bases stayed unmatched. The CDR3 nucleotides are TGTGCCAGTAGTCCGGGACAGGGAGTTCCTTTCCGCGGCTACACCTTC. Encoded protein: CASSPGQGVPFRGYTF.

The V gene is TRBV19, the J gene TRBJ1-3; D call uncertain. Trimming left V 3 bases short and J 0 bases short, with 9 bases between. Germline V gene sequence: CDR1 LNHDA, CDR2 SQIVND (reference sequence). This CDR3 has 15 residues. The CDR3 protein is CASSIDINSGNTIYF. The CDR3 DNA is TGTGCCAGTAGTATTGACATAAACTCTGGAAACACCATATATTTT.

The table lists this clone with a few counts. This rearrangement joins TRBV9 to TRBJ2-1, with 8 bases that match TRBD2. V was clipped by 2 bases and J by 9 bases; unmatched bases: 7. From germline, CDR1 is SGDLS and CDR2 YYNGEE. The length of the CDR3 is 14 residues. This chain's CDR3 is CASSVTSGRGEQFF. CDR3 sequence (DNA): TGTGCCAGCAGCGTGACGTCCGGGAGGGGTGAGCAGTTCTTC.

The chain uses TRBV18 and TRBJ2-5, with a weak D call TRBD1 (5 bases). V was pared by 4 bases and J by 5 bases, with 11 bases between. The CDR3 is 13 residues long. Germline V gene lookup returns CDR1 KGHSH and CDR2 LQKENI. The CDR3 DNA reads as TGTGCCAGCTCACTGACAGTTGGGGAGACCCAGTACTTC. This codes for CASSLTVGETQYF.

V is TRBV7-2 and J is TRBJ1-4, with a possible D match to TRBD1 (5 bases). The germline CDR1 and CDR2 sequences are SGHTA and FQGNSA. This CDR3 spans 15 amino acids. V was shortened by 1 base and J by 7 bases, with 13 bases between the two germline ends. CDR3 sequence reads: CASSLVAGRLEKLFF. The DNA for the CDR3 is TGTGCCAGCAGCTTAGTGGCGGGACGTCTTGAAAAACTGTTTTTT.

V gene TRBV24-1 combines with J gene TRBJ1-2, with 8 bases that match TRBD1. Per germline, CDR1 KGHDR and CDR2 SFDVKD. V was clipped by 4 bases and J by 6 bases; unmatched bases: 12. This CDR3 has 16 residues. CDR3 in amino acids: CATSDPAQGAWDGYTF. The CDR3, as DNA: TGTGCCACCAGTGACCCTGCCCAGGGGGCATGGGATGGCTACACCTTC.

The table lists this clone with a few counts. The chain couples TRBV10-2 to TRBJ1-2, with 7 bases identical to TRBD1. CDR3 size: 15 residues. Germline trimming cut 2 bases from V and 5 bases from J; bases unmatched to any gene: 8. CDR1 and CDR2 from the germline V gene are WSHSY and SAAADI. The CDR3 loop is CASSEPRDRGYGYTF. The CDR3 DNA sequence: TGCGCCAGCAGTGAGCCCAGGGACAGAGGGTATGGCTACACCTTC.

The rearrangement uses TRBV19 and TRBJ1-2, with TRBD1 identical over 7 bases. The CDR3 spans 16 residues. V was pared by 3 bases and J by 2 bases, with 9 bases of the junction left unmatched. Germline CDR1 LNHDA, CDR2 SQIVND (reference sequence). CDR3 in amino acids: CASSIAGTAMNYGYTF. CDR3 coding DNA: TGTGCCAGTAGTATCGCAGGGACAGCGATGAACTATGGCTACACCTTC.

This rearrangement joins TRBV19 to TRBJ1-6; D remains ambiguous. There are 14 residues in the CDR3. V lost 7 bases and J 0 bases, leaving 7 bases between the germline ends. Germline V gene lookup returns CDR1 LNHDA and CDR2 SQIVND (reference sequence). Here the CDR3 reads CASTSTSYNSPLHF. CDR3 in DNA: TGTGCCAGTACTTCTACCTCCTATAATTCACCCCTCCACTTT. The whole variable domain, remainder taken from reference TRBV19 and TRBJ1-6, is DGGITQSPKYLFRKEGQNVTLSCEQNLNHDAMYWYRQDPGQGLRLIYYSQIVNDFQKGDIAEGYSVSREKKESFPLTVTSAQKNPTAFYLCASTSTSYNSPLHFGNGTRLTVT.